The 4 T cell receptor beta chains in this list originate from one sample, sequenced in a study of blood T cells in healthy people across ages (dated by TCRdb to about 2015). Libraries were prepared through 5' RACE. The reads were generated on an Illumina HiSeq 2500. The second PCR ran for about 7 to 11 cycles and used a J-beta primer mix along with a sample-barcoded 5' primer. Through fastp at Q25 and MiXCR, TCRdb rebuilt clones from the public reads, retaining in-frame beta chains. Entries that share a CDR3 protein sequence are merged under the most common genes and DNA. This sample holds 870,000 or so distinct CDR3 sequences; 29% were observed only once. Clones ranked in the top ten supply 15% to 20% of the sample. Input material: blood. These receptor sequences come from a woman aged 80 or over in good health.

This clonotype was seen more than once but under ten times. The CDR3 DNA follows: TGTGCCAGCAGCTTAGATGGGACACCCTATGGCTACACCTTC. Translating it yields CASSLDGTPYGYTF. J is TRBJ1-2 and V is TRBV11-3; maybe TRBD1 (6 bases). The CDR3 contains 14 residues. The germline V and J ends were trimmed by 0 bases and 4 bases, with 9 bases remaining between them. CDR1 is SGHNT and CDR2 is YENEEA in the germline V gene.

The gene calls are TRBV19 and TRBJ2-1; D might be TRBD2 (6 bases). CDR1 and CDR2 (germline): LNHDA, SQIVND (reference sequence). This CDR3 has 13 amino acids. V was trimmed by 10 bases and J by 10 bases, leaving 20 bases between them. The CDR3, as DNA: TGTGCCAATAGGTTAGGACTACTTGAGGAGCAGTTCTTC. This translates into CANRLGLLEEQFF.

In this sample, this clonotype turned up a few times. The V gene is TRBV20-1, the J gene TRBJ1-5; weak D call: TRBD1 (6 bases). Germline-derived CDR1 and CDR2 are DFQATT and SNEGSKA (reference sequence). V was trimmed by 1 base and J by 1 base, leaving 11 bases between them. CDR3 length equals 15 residues. CDR3 protein: CSARGGGGSNQPQHF. CDR3 coding DNA: TGCAGTGCTAGAGGGGGCGGGGGCAGCAATCAGCCCCAGCATTTT.

The chain carries TRBV6-5 and TRBJ2-5; 8 nucleotides match TRBD1. This CDR3 has 16 residues. Unmatched junction bases numbered 6, after V lost 0 bases and J lost 3 bases. In germline, CDR1 is MNHEY, CDR2 SVGAGI. The CDR3 here is CASSYSPGGEKETQYF. CDR3 nucleotide sequence: TGTGCCAGCAGTTACTCGCCAGGGGGCGAGAAAGAGACCCAGTACTTC.